The 27 T cell receptor beta chains reported below all come from one sample, sequenced in a study of T cells after yellow fever vaccination. Via MiXCR, TCRdb re-called the 5' RACE reads, giving one row per CDR3 protein. The sample lists under 350,000 distinct CDR3 sequences; 4.1% were seen once. The material was PBMCs, obtained 5 days after the yellow fever booster vaccination. The receptors were gathered from a man between 18 and 35 years old who received the YFV17D yellow fever vaccine.

This clonotype was counted a few times. V is TRBV9 and J is TRBJ1-1; 11 bases match TRBD1. CDR1 and CDR2 (germline): SGDLS, YYNGEE. The CDR3 runs to 16 residues. The J segment lost 2 bases and the V segment lost 0 bases, leaving 3 bases of the junction unmatched. As DNA, the CDR3 is TGTGCCAGCAGCGTAGGGACAGGGGGCCTAAACACTGAAGCTTTCTTT. The encoded protein is CASSVGTGGLNTEAFF.

This rearrangement joins TRBV7-4 to TRBJ1-5, with TRBD1 matching over 9 bases. The CDR3 length is 18 residues. Germline V lookup: CDR1 SGHVT, CDR2 SQSDAQ. V was pared by 5 bases and J by 2 bases, with 13 bases of the junction left unmatched. DNA for the CDR3: TGTGCCAGCAGCGCGAGGGCCGGACAGGGGTGGGGCAATCAGCCCCAGCATTTT. Translating it yields CASSARAGQGWGNQPQHF.

The rearrangement uses TRBV6-5 and TRBJ2-1; D is undetermined. V shed 6 bases and J shed 7 bases, with 22 bases lying between them. Germline V gene lookup returns CDR1 MNHEY and CDR2 SVGAGI. This CDR3 contains 16 residues. The CDR3: CASRDLGNRDRNEQFF. In DNA, the CDR3 is TGTGCCAGCAGGGACCTGGGGAACAGAGATCGGAATGAGCAGTTCTTC.

The sample holds many counts of this clonotype. CDR3 nucleotide sequence: TGTGCCAGCAGCCCCCTGGGACTAGCGGTCCAAGAGACCCAGTACTTC. It encodes CASSPLGLAVQETQYF. This chain joins TRBV7-2 and TRBJ2-5; 11 bases agree with TRBD2. CDR3 length: 16 amino acids. Germline CDR1 reads SGHTA; CDR2 reads FQGNSA. V trimming: 5 bases; J trimming: 1 base; junction bases outside the gene matches: 6.

The chain has TRBV19 and TRBJ2-2, with D possibly TRBD1 on 6 matching bases. Trimming pared 7 bases from V and 1 base from J, leaving 10 bases between. The length of the CDR3 is 14 residues. The germline CDR1 and CDR2 sequences are LNHDA and SQIVND (reference sequence). Here the CDR3 reads CASTSDRNTGELFF. The CDR3 DNA reads as TGTGCCAGTACCTCGGACAGGAACACCGGGGAGCTGTTTTTT.

This clonotype has a count of ten or more. The V call is TRBV29-1, the J call TRBJ2-2; unclear D gene. This CDR3 is 14 amino acids long. CDR1 SQVTM and CDR2 ANQGSEA come from the germline V gene. V lost 1 base and J lost 1, with 7 bases in between. The chain's CDR3 is CSVEVQRNTGELFF. The CDR3 DNA follows: TGCAGCGTTGAAGTACAGCGGAACACCGGGGAGCTGTTTTTT.

The chain is built from TRBV4-3 and TRBJ1-3; D gene uncertain. This CDR3 comprises 16 residues. Trimming shortened V by 4 bases and J by 3 bases, and 16 bases separated the two germline ends. The germline V gene has CDR1 LGHNA and CDR2 YSLEER. CDR3 bases: TGCGCCAGCAGCCCGGAGACCCCTCGGGGTGGAAACACCATATATTTT. It yields the protein CASSPETPRGGNTIYF.

The genes are TRBV12-3 or TRBV12-4 and TRBJ1-5, with TRBD1 as a possible D gene (5 bases). V lost 6 bases and J lost 5, with 17 bases in between. The CDR3 runs 15 residues. The CDR3 sequence is CASRLTEGFDQPQHF. In DNA form, the CDR3 reads TGTGCCAGCAGGTTGACAGAGGGTTTCGATCAGCCCCAGCATTTT.

This clonotype was detected ten times or more. The J gene is TRBJ1-1, the V gene TRBV5-1, with TRBD1 identical over 7 bases. CDR1 and CDR2 (germline): SGHRS, YFSETQ. V lost 1 base to trimming and J lost 0 bases; unmatched junction nucleotides: 3. The CDR3 has 15 amino acids. The DNA for the CDR3 is TGCGCCAGCAGCTTGCTCGGGACAGTGAACACTGAAGCTTTCTTT. Its translation is CASSLLGTVNTEAFF.

This clonotype was counted ten times or more. V and J are TRBV20-1 and TRBJ2-3, with D perhaps given as TRBD1 or TRBD2 (5 bases each). Germline values: CDR1 DFQATT, CDR2 SNEGSKA (reference sequence). Trimming pared 1 base from V and 5 bases from J, leaving 16 bases between. CDR3 length: 15 residues. The CDR3 DNA reads TGCAGTGCTAGAGCAACCGCTGGGACGGGAGATACGCAGTATTTT. It translates to CSARATAGTGDTQYF.

About this clonotype itself: This may come from a read error, since a much larger clone is one base off. J is TRBJ2-2 and V is TRBV7-9; a weak D match, TRBD1 (6 bases). The CDR3 runs 12 residues. CDR1 and CDR2 (germline): SEHNR, FQNEAQ (reference sequence). The CDR3 DNA reads TGTGCCTCGCAGGGGAACAGCGGGGAGCTGTTTTTT. It is translated as CASQGNSGELFF.

This clonotype was counted many times. The V call is TRBV20-1, the J call TRBJ2-5, with D possibly TRBD1 on 5 matching bases. V gave up 4 bases and J gave up 4 bases, with 22 bases separating them. Germline CDR1 reads DFQATT; CDR2 reads SNEGSKA (reference sequence). The CDR3 extends over 16 amino acids. The CDR3 loop is CSATPLDSKGRETQYF. The CDR3 DNA sequence: TGCAGTGCTACCCCGCTTGACTCCAAGGGGCGAGAGACCCAGTACTTC.

This clonotype has a handful of counts. The J gene is TRBJ2-3, the V gene TRBV7-2; 7 bases are shared with TRBD1. The CDR3 is 15 amino acids. Trimming cost V 5 bases and J 5 bases; bases outside gene matches: 10. CDR1 is SGHTA and CDR2 is FQGNSA in the germline V gene. The CDR3 DNA reads as TGTGCCAGCAGCCCCACAGGGGACCGCGGAGATACGCAGTATTTT. Protein product: CASSPTGDRGDTQYF.

The gene calls are TRBV7-2 and TRBJ2-3; D uncertain. The CDR3 covers 14 residues. V lost 4 bases and J 4 bases, leaving 12 bases between the germline ends. Germline V gene sequence: CDR1 SGHTA, CDR2 FQGNSA. CDR3 DNA sequence: TGTGCCAGCAGCTCCAATACGGTTCCAGATACGCAGTATTTT. Translating it yields CASSSNTVPDTQYF.

V usage is TRBV5-1 and J usage is TRBJ2-5; D call uncertain. The V end was cut by 0 bases, the J end by 3 bases, with 9 bases between. The CDR3 has 14 residues. Per germline, CDR1 SGHRS and CDR2 YFSETQ. The DNA of the CDR3 is TGCGCCAGCAGCTTGGGGTCACAGAAAGAGACCCAGTACTTC. It is translated as CASSLGSQKETQYF.

This clonotype has a handful of counts. The rearrangement uses TRBV7-9 and TRBJ2-7, with D tentatively TRBD2 (5 bases). V shed 4 bases and J shed 5 bases, with 18 bases lying between them. This CDR3 is built from 15 residues. The V gene's germline CDR1 is SEHNR and CDR2 FQNEAQ (reference sequence). In nucleotides, the CDR3 is TGTGCCAGCAGCTCCTTCGGACTTCCTCGGGACGAGCAGTACTTC. It translates to CASSSFGLPRDEQYF. The entire variable domain, with the rest obtained from reference TRBV7-9 and TRBJ2-7, is as follows: DTGVSQNPRHKITKRGQNVTFRCDPISEHNRLYWYRQTLGQGPEFLTYFQNEAQLEKSRLLSDRFSAERPKGSFSTLEIQRTEQGDSAMYLCASSSFGLPRDEQYFGPGTRLTVT.

This clonotype was found a few times. The J gene is TRBJ2-1, the V gene TRBV10-1, with 13 bases fitting TRBD2. Germline V gene lookup returns CDR1 WNHNN and CDR2 SYGVQD (reference sequence). The CDR3 extends over 15 amino acids. Trimming took 5 bases from V and 10 from J; bases not matched to a gene: 8. Written as DNA, the CDR3 is TGCGCCAGCAGTCCCACTAGCGGGGGGGCCAAGGAGCAGTTCTTC. Translated, it gives CASSPTSGGAKEQFF.

This chain connects TRBV9 to TRBJ2-3; D is tentatively TRBD1 or TRBD2 (5 bases each). Germline V lookup: CDR1 SGDLS, CDR2 YYNGEE. The CDR3 runs 18 residues. Trimming took off 0 bases at V and 4 bases at J, with 21 bases between the two ends. The CDR3 DNA sequence: TGTGCCAGCAGCGTAGCTCCGTCCGAGAAGACGGGGCCAGATACGCAGTATTTT. It codes for CASSVAPSEKTGPDTQYF.

In its sample, this clonotype was seen many times. This chain joins TRBV7-6 and TRBJ2-2; D is uncertain. V dropped 5 bases and J dropped 6 bases, with 10 bases sitting between them. This CDR3 is built from 13 residues. The germline V gene has CDR1 SGHVS and CDR2 FNYEAQ. The CDR3 DNA reads TGTGCCAGCAGCCCGACCGTTGCCGGGGAGCTGTTTTTT. Protein sequence: CASSPTVAGELFF. Full variable domain (outside the CDR3, taken from reference TRBV7-6 and TRBJ2-2): GAGVSQSPRYKVTKRGQDVALRCDPISGHVSLYWYRQALGQGPEFLTYFNYEAQQDKSGLPNDRFSAERPEGSISTLTIQRTEQRDSAMYRCASSPTVAGELFFGEGSRLTVL.

The chain links TRBV19 to TRBJ1-1; 7 bases are a match to TRBD1. Germline-derived CDR1 and CDR2 are LNHDA and SQIVND (reference sequence). V shed 4 bases and J 9 bases; nucleotides not matched to a gene: 11. CDR3 length equals 14 residues. CDR3 amino acids: CASSNPGDSLKAFF. As DNA, the CDR3 is TGTGCCAGTAGTAACCCTGGGGACAGCCTCAAAGCTTTCTTT. Variable domain in full (rest from reference TRBV19 and TRBJ1-1): DGGITQSPKYLFRKEGQNVTLSCEQNLNHDAMYWYRQDPGQGLRLIYYSQIVNDFQKGDIAEGYSVSREKKESFPLTVTSAQKNPTAFYLCASSNPGDSLKAFFGQGTRLTVV.

The chain recombines TRBV5-5 with TRBJ2-7, with D possibly TRBD1 on 5 matching bases. The length of the CDR3 is 14 residues. Looked up from germline, CDR1 is SGHKS and CDR2 is YYEKEE (reference sequence). Trimming stripped 1 base from V and 9 bases from J, with 17 bases between. The CDR3 nucleotides are TGTGCCAGCAGCTTGTTGGTGGGGCCTACGCTGCAGTACTTC. Translating gives CASSLLVGPTLQYF.

The chain combines TRBV6-5 with TRBJ1-6, with D perhaps TRBD1 (5 bases). The CDR3 totals 14 residues. Germline CDR1 and CDR2: MNHEY and SVGAGI. Between the trimmed V and J ends, which lost 7 bases and 10 bases, there was a span of 17 bases. The CDR3 sequence is CASTPGGAVSPLHF. The CDR3 DNA reads as TGTGCCAGCACCCCCGGAGGGGCGGTATCACCCCTCCACTTT.

Only a few counts were recorded for this clonotype. The CDR3 reads CASSLAGPNEKLFF. In DNA form, the CDR3 reads TGTGCCAGCAGCTTAGCAGGGCCTAATGAAAAACTGTTTTTT. The J gene is TRBJ1-4, the V gene TRBV7-6; D is unresolved. Per the germline V gene, CDR1 is SGHVS and CDR2 is FNYEAQ. V lost 0 bases, J lost 3 bases, and 5 bases lay in between. The CDR3 contains 14 residues.

J is TRBJ1-6 and V is TRBV6-1, with 8 bases matching TRBD1. Per germline, CDR1 MNHNS and CDR2 SASEGT. The CDR3 is 14 residues long. Losses at the gene ends were 6 bases for V and 7 bases for J; bases not matched to a gene: 5. The CDR3 reads CASSRDRSNSPLHF. The CDR3 DNA sequence: TGTGCCAGCAGCCGGGACAGGTCAAATTCACCCCTCCACTTT.

This clonotype was seen a few times. V and J are TRBV7-8 and TRBJ1-2, with 9 bases that match TRBD1. The junction had 8 bases not matched to a gene; V was cut back by 5 bases and J by 10 bases. Per germline, CDR1 SGHVS and CDR2 FQNEAQ. CDR3 length: 13 amino acids. In nucleotides, the CDR3 is TGTGCCAGCAGCGAGACAGGGGGTGGTGACTACACCTTC. Translated, it gives CASSETGGGDYTF.

The chain couples TRBV2 to TRBJ2-3; D perhaps matches TRBD2 (6 bases). This CDR3 has 15 residues. V lost 3 bases and J lost 5, with 15 bases in between. Germline V gene data show CDR1 as SNHLY and CDR2 as FYNNEI. CDR3 in amino acids: CASSENGGDGDTQYF. In DNA form, the CDR3 reads TGTGCCAGCAGTGAGAACGGAGGGGATGGAGATACGCAGTATTTT.

The chain recombines TRBV6-2 or TRBV6-3 with TRBJ2-1; 15 bases align to TRBD2. V lost 10 bases, J lost 0 bases, and 7 bases stayed unmatched. The germline gives CDR1 MNHEY, CDR2 SVGEGT. This CDR3 spans 17 amino acids. The chain's CDR3 is CATSGTSGGSSYNEQFF. In DNA, the CDR3 is TGTGCCACCTCCGGGACTAGCGGGGGGAGCTCCTACAATGAGCAGTTCTTC.